Following are 30 T cell receptor beta chains from one sample sequenced in a study of human T cells and chemical hapten exposure. Noted time point: patch test 1, 2 weeks after DPC sensitization. Treatment described: therapeutic diphenylcyclopropenone sensitization with weekly scalp DPC. TCRdb recomputed calls from the RACE reads with MiXCR, one row per CDR3 protein. Among some 77,000 distinct CDR3 sequences listed, 10% were seen once. Sequences were derived from whole blood, sampled in connection with sensitization to the hapten diphenylcyclopropenone (DPC). The receptors derive from a woman between 45 and 60 years old with alopecia areata. Some clones in this sample may be carry-over from other donors' samples.

This clonotype has a handful of counts. The chain links TRBV11-1 to TRBJ2-6, with TRBD1 as a possible D gene (5 bases). The CDR3 extends over 16 amino acids. The ends were cut back, 5 bases at V and 2 bases at J, with 13 bases in the middle. Germline-derived CDR1 and CDR2 are SGHAT and FQDESV (reference sequence). CDR3 protein: CASSPVQVAGANVLTF. CDR3 bases: TGTGCCAGCAGCCCCGTACAGGTAGCTGGGGCCAACGTCCTGACTTTC.

The rearrangement uses TRBV28 and TRBJ1-1; D is ambiguous. Germline-derived CDR1 and CDR2 are MDHEN and SYDVKM. Trimming shortened V by 5 bases and J by 2 bases, and 9 bases separated the two germline ends. The CDR3 runs 13 residues. CDR3 loop: CASSPRVNTEAFF. In nucleotides, the CDR3 is TGTGCCAGCAGTCCTCGGGTCAACACTGAAGCTTTCTTT.

This clonotype was recorded many times. The genes are TRBV7-8 and TRBJ2-1, with TRBD1 as a possible D gene (6 bases). The CDR3 has 14 amino acids. The ends were cut back, 5 bases at V and 7 bases at J, with 15 bases in the middle. CDR1 is SGHVS and CDR2 is FQNEAQ in the germline V gene. The CDR3 reads CASSKSTGKNEQFF. The CDR3 DNA reads TGTGCCAGCAGCAAGTCAACAGGGAAGAATGAGCAGTTCTTC.

This clonotype was counted at least ten times. V usage is TRBV7-2 and J usage is TRBJ2-3, with D possibly TRBD1 on 6 matching bases. The CDR3 length is 15 residues. Germline-derived CDR1 and CDR2 are SGHTA and FQGNSA. V lost 3 bases, J lost 5 bases, and 15 bases lay in between. The CDR3, as DNA: TGTGCCAGCAGCTTCAGGGGCGCAGGTCAAGATACGCAGTATTTT. Residues: CASSFRGAGQDTQYF.

This clonotype was observed a handful of times. The gene calls are TRBV6-2 or TRBV6-3 and TRBJ2-7, with D possibly being TRBD1 or TRBD2 (5 bases each). V lost 0 bases, J lost 5 bases, and 14 bases lay in between. The length of the CDR3 is 15 residues. Germline V lookup: CDR1 MNHEY, CDR2 SVGEGT. CDR3 nucleotide sequence: TGTGCCAGCAGTTACTCGGGACGGATTCCCAACGAGCAGTACTTC. It encodes CASSYSGRIPNEQYF.

This clonotype occurred a few times. The chain has TRBV6-2 or TRBV6-3 and TRBJ1-5, with 7 bases aligning to TRBD1. The CDR3 contains 14 residues. Germline CDR1 MNHEY, CDR2 SVGEGT. The ends lost 5 bases at V and 6 bases at J; junction bases unmatched: 7. CDR3 coding DNA: TGTGCCAGCAGTGTCGGGACAGAGGGTCAGCCCCAGCATTTT. Translation: CASSVGTEGQPQHF.

The J gene is TRBJ1-6, the V gene TRBV18; a weak D match, TRBD1 (6 bases). The CDR3 contains 15 residues. Germline assignment: CDR1 KGHSH and CDR2 LQKENI. With 3 bases removed from V and 8 bases from J, the gap between germline ends came to 14 bases. CDR3 DNA sequence: TGTGCCAGCTCACCGGCCAGGGGAAACCATTCACCCCTCCACTTT. Translating gives CASSPARGNHSPLHF.

The table lists this clonotype with a few counts. The chain recombines TRBV7-2 with TRBJ1-1, with TRBD1 identical over 7 bases. J gave up 0 bases and V 5 bases, and 6 bases lay outside the gene matches. The germline V gene encodes CDR1 SGHTA and CDR2 FQGNSA. The CDR3 contains 15 residues. CDR3 residues: CASSLTGVMNTEAFF. As DNA, the CDR3 is TGTGCCAGCAGCCTAACAGGGGTAATGAACACTGAAGCTTTCTTT.

This clonotype has at least ten counts. The CDR3 sequence: CASSQGPGNTIYF. The CDR3 coding sequence is TGTGCCAGCAGCCAAGGGCCTGGAAACACCATATATTTT. The chain links TRBV3-1 to TRBJ1-3; D unclear. The CDR3 spans 13 residues. The germline gives CDR1 LGHDT, CDR2 YNNKEL (reference sequence). With 1 base removed from V and 2 bases from J, the gap between germline ends came to 3 bases.

The rearrangement joins TRBV11-2 to TRBJ2-5, with D perhaps TRBD1 (6 bases). Germline V lookup: CDR1 SGHAT, CDR2 FQNNGV. Between the trimmed V and J ends, which lost 5 bases and 2 bases, there was a span of 15 bases. The CDR3 consists of 15 residues. The CDR3 DNA sequence: TGTGCCAGCAGCCAAGACAGGAAACTACAAGAGACCCAGTACTTC. Residues: CASSQDRKLQETQYF.

This clonotype occurred many times. The chain combines TRBV20-1 with TRBJ1-2; TRBD1 agrees at 8 bases. J was trimmed by 3 bases and V by 7 bases; bases with no gene match: 7. The germline V gene has CDR1 DFQATT and CDR2 SNEGSKA (reference sequence). The CDR3 runs 13 residues. This chain's CDR3 is CSVTDRDDYGYTF. The CDR3 DNA is TGCAGTGTCACGGACAGGGACGACTATGGCTACACCTTC.

At least ten counts were recorded for this clonotype. V is TRBV11-2 and J is TRBJ1-6, with 8 bases matching TRBD1. The length of the CDR3 is 15 residues. CDR1 SGHAT and CDR2 FQNNGV come from the germline V gene. V lost 5 bases to trimming and J lost 10 bases; unmatched junction nucleotides: 10. CDR3 region: CASSPPRTGRSPLHF. The CDR3 DNA reads TGTGCCAGCAGCCCACCTCGGACAGGGAGATCACCCCTCCACTTT. The variable domain in full, with the rest retrieved from reference TRBV11-2 and TRBJ1-6, is EAGVAQSPRYKIIEKRQSVAFWCNPISGHATLYWYQQILGQGPKLLIQFQNNGVVDDSQLPKDRFSAERLKGVDSTLKIQPAKLEDSAVYLCASSPPRTGRSPLHFGNGTRLTVT.

V gene TRBV18 combines with J gene TRBJ1-1, with D unclear. Germline CDR1 KGHSH, CDR2 LQKENI. V lost 3 bases and J 6 bases, leaving 14 bases between the germline ends. This CDR3 has 14 amino acids. CDR3 nucleotides: TGTGCCAGCTCACCTGGACTGGGGAGACCTGAAGCTTTCTTT. This sequence encodes CASSPGLGRPEAFF.

This clonotype was found many times. The chain uses TRBV29-1 and TRBJ2-1; 10 bases map to TRBD1. J was trimmed by 6 bases and V by 5 bases; bases with no gene match: 1. Looked up from germline, CDR1 is SQVTM and CDR2 is ANQGSEA. The CDR3 is 12 residues long. The CDR3 nucleotides read TGCAGCGTTAGGACAGGGGGCAATGAGCAGTTCTTC. Its protein is CSVRTGGNEQFF.

Many counts were recorded for this clonotype. The V call is TRBV20-1, the J call TRBJ2-5; D is unresolved. The CDR3 runs 14 residues. Per the germline V gene, CDR1 is DFQATT and CDR2 is SNEGSKA (reference sequence). Trimming pared 6 bases from V and 4 bases from J, leaving 18 bases between. CDR3 DNA sequence: TGCAGTGCACTACGGCCCGCCGAGGTAGAGACCCAGTACTTC. It specifies CSALRPAEVETQYF.

This clonotype was observed a few times. This CDR3 is CASSYSRVLADEQFF. CDR3 sequence (DNA): TGTGCCAGCAGTTACTCGAGAGTGTTAGCGGATGAGCAGTTCTTC. J is TRBJ2-1 and V is TRBV6-2 or TRBV6-3; weak D call: TRBD2 (6 bases). Germline CDR1 is MNHEY and CDR2 is SVGEGT. This CDR3 has 15 residues. Trimming cost V 0 bases and J 8 bases, with 14 bases left between them.

The chain combines TRBV6-1 with TRBJ1-5, with D maybe TRBD1 (6 bases). The CDR3 runs to 14 residues. The ends were cut back, 6 bases at V and 9 bases at J, with 18 bases in the middle. CDR1 and CDR2 (germline): MNHNS, SASEGT. CDR3 in amino acids: CASRSPGGSSPQHF. The CDR3 DNA is TGTGCCAGCAGGTCTCCGGGGGGCTCTTCGCCCCAGCATTTT.

This chain uses TRBV5-1 with TRBJ2-2; no firm D call. CDR3 length equals 13 residues. Trimming left V 0 bases short and J 9 bases short, with 9 bases between. CDR1 is SGHRS, CDR2 YFSETQ, per germline. CDR3 bases: TGCGCCAGCAGCTTGGACCGCCCGCGGGAGCTGTTTTTT. This sequence encodes CASSLDRPRELFF.

This clonotype appeared a few times. This chain joins TRBV28 and TRBJ2-4; TRBD1 agrees at 9 bases. Germline V gene data show CDR1 as MDHEN and CDR2 as SYDVKM. The CDR3 runs 15 residues. The junction had 5 bases not matched to a gene; V was cut back by 4 bases and J by 4 bases. CDR3 amino acids: CASSSSGTGKNIQYF. In DNA, the CDR3 is TGTGCCAGCAGTTCCAGCGGGACAGGGAAAAACATTCAGTACTTC.

This clonotype has ten or more counts. This chain links TRBV4-3 with TRBJ1-1; 8 bases agree with TRBD1. Germline lookup yields CDR1 LGHNA and CDR2 YSLEER. There are 14 residues in the CDR3. Trimming at V came to 0 bases and at J to 11 bases, leaving 8 bases not matched to a gene. CDR3 sequence (DNA): TGCGCCAGCAGCCAAGATAGGACAGGGTTGAGTGCTTTCTTT. This gives the protein CASSQDRTGLSAFF.

This chain connects TRBV7-3 to TRBJ1-1; a possible D gene is TRBD1 (5 bases). The CDR3 consists of 13 residues. CDR1 SGHTA and CDR2 FQGTGA come from the germline V gene. V was cut by 8 bases and J by 4 bases, with 14 bases left in between. CDR3 coding DNA: TGTGCCAGCGCATTCAGAAGGGGCACTGAAGCTTTCTTT. Encoded protein: CASAFRRGTEAFF.

This clonotype was seen a few times. J is TRBJ2-7 and V is TRBV20-1; TRBD2 might be the D (5 bases). Germline CDR1 reads DFQATT; CDR2 reads SNEGSKA (reference sequence). The CDR3 length is 11 residues. Deletions cut 5 bases from V and 2 bases from J, with 7 bases between. The chain's CDR3 is CSAEGPYEQYF. The CDR3 coding sequence is TGCAGTGCTGAGGGCCCCTACGAGCAGTACTTC.

The chain links TRBV4-2 to TRBJ2-5, with 14 bases aligning to TRBD2. The V gene end was trimmed by 5 bases and the J gene end by 0 bases; junction bases not matched to a gene: 8. This CDR3 contains 18 residues. CDR1 is LGHNA and CDR2 is YNFKEQ in the germline V gene. CDR3 in DNA: TGTGCCAGCAGCTCCGGGACTAGCGGGAGAGGGGACCAAGAGACCCAGTACTTC. It codes for CASSSGTSGRGDQETQYF.

Ten or more counts support this clonotype. This chain connects TRBV9 to TRBJ2-1, with no clear D. V was pared by 5 bases and J by 2 bases, with 11 bases between. CDR3 length equals 14 residues. In germline, CDR1 is SGDLS, CDR2 YYNGEE. CDR3 sequence: CASSATFTYNEQFF. CDR3 bases: TGTGCCAGCAGTGCGACCTTTACCTACAATGAGCAGTTCTTC.

The chain links TRBV28 to TRBJ2-5; 9 nucleotides match TRBD1. The CDR3 is made up of 17 amino acids. Germline V lookup: CDR1 MDHEN, CDR2 SYDVKM. The V and J ends lost 0 bases and 1 base, in that order; junction bases with no gene match: 6. The CDR3 DNA sequence: TGTGCCAGCAGTTTATGGGCCGGGACAGGGCTCCAAGAGACCCAGTACTTC. It is translated as CASSLWAGTGLQETQYF.

This clonotype was seen a few times. This chain connects TRBV24-1 to TRBJ1-4; D call uncertain. The CDR3 consists of 13 residues. The ends were cut back, 5 bases at V and 3 bases at J, with 6 bases in the middle. From germline, CDR1 is KGHDR and CDR2 SFDVKD. CDR3 protein: CATSAQANEKLFF. CDR3 DNA sequence: TGTGCCACCAGTGCACAAGCTAATGAAAAACTGTTTTTT.

This clonotype was seen repeatedly, ten times or more. The chain couples TRBV16 to TRBJ1-4, with TRBD1 matching 8 bases. After removal of 0 bases from V and 8 bases from J, the junction contained 5 bases not matched to a gene. Looked up from germline, CDR1 is KGHSY and CDR2 is FQNENV. The CDR3 has 15 amino acids. CDR3 nucleotides: TGTGCCAGCAGCCAATCTCCAGGGGGCAACGAAAAACTGTTTTTT. Its translation: CASSQSPGGNEKLFF.

The V gene is TRBV20-1, the J gene TRBJ1-2, with D possibly matching TRBD1 (6 bases). V lost 0 bases, J lost 4 bases, and 12 bases lay in between. The germline gives CDR1 DFQATT, CDR2 SNEGSKA (reference sequence). CDR3 length: 14 amino acids. The CDR3 DNA reads TGCAGTGCTAGAGACCCGGGGGCTGCCTATGGCTACACCTTC. Amino acid sequence: CSARDPGAAYGYTF.

A few counts support this clonotype. CDR3 sequence reads: CASSLPNRGRTDTQYF. The CDR3 coding sequence is TGTGCCAGCAGCTTGCCGAACAGGGGACGCACAGATACGCAGTATTTT. The chain links TRBV5-4 to TRBJ2-3; TRBD1 matches at 7 bases. CDR1 and CDR2 (germline): SGHNT, YYREEE (reference sequence). The CDR3 sequence is 16 residues long. The J segment lost 1 base and the V segment lost 1 base, leaving 6 bases of the junction unmatched. Using reference TRBV5-4 and TRBJ2-3 for the parts outside the CDR3, the full variable domain is ETGVTQSPTHLIKTRGQQVTLRCSSQSGHNTVSWYQQALGQGPQFIFQYYREEENGRGNFPPRFSGLQFPNYSSELNVNALELDDSALYLCASSLPNRGRTDTQYFGPGTRLTVL.

V usage is TRBV11-2 and J usage is TRBJ2-1; the D gene is possibly TRBD2 (6 bases). CDR1 is SGHAT, CDR2 FQNNGV, per germline. This CDR3 has 15 residues. V was pared by 5 bases and J by 8 bases, with 19 bases between. For the CDR3, the DNA is TGTGCCAGCAGCCCACGGGACTTGGGGTCCGATGAGCAGTTCTTC. It codes for CASSPRDLGSDEQFF.